The 28 T cell receptor beta chains below all came from one sample that was sequenced in a study of blood T cells in healthy people across ages. A second roughly 7 to 12 cycle PCR used barcoded and J-beta primers. A single record per CDR3 protein comes from TCRdb applying MiXCR to the 5' RACE reads. The table has around 1.5 million distinct CDR3 sequences, about 43% seen once. Sequencing was carried out using blood. The source is a woman between 18 and 30 years old in good health.

J is TRBJ2-1 and V is TRBV12-3 or TRBV12-4; TRBD2 matches at 9 bases. CDR3 length: 15 residues. V gave up 6 bases and J gave up 3 bases; unmatched junction bases: 6. The CDR3 DNA reads TGTGCCAGCAGCCATAGCGGGAGAAACTACAATGAGCAGTTCTTC. Encoded protein: CASSHSGRNYNEQFF.

This clonotype was seen a few times. This chain connects TRBV12-3 or TRBV12-4 to TRBJ2-7; 10 bases agree with TRBD2. The CDR3 sequence is 15 residues long. The junction had 8 bases not matched to a gene; V was cut back by 6 bases and J by 3 bases. DNA of the CDR3: TGTGCCAGCAGCCTCAGCGGGGGGGCCCTCTACGAGCAGTACTTC. It yields the protein CASSLSGGALYEQYF.

This clonotype was counted between two and nine times. This chain connects TRBV20-1 to TRBJ1-2; no reliable D call. V was cut by 3 bases and J by 2 bases, with 16 bases left in between. CDR3 length equals 15 residues. The germline gives CDR1 DFQATT, CDR2 SNEGSKA (reference sequence). The CDR3 region is CSASPPDLGNYGYTF. CDR3 nucleotide sequence: TGCAGTGCTAGTCCCCCCGATCTTGGGAACTATGGCTACACCTTC.

This clonotype has only a few counts. V and J are TRBV6-5 and TRBJ2-7; TRBD2 is a possible D gene (5 bases). Germline V lookup: CDR1 MNHEY, CDR2 SVGAGI. V was cut by 3 bases and J by 3 bases, with 9 bases left in between. The CDR3 has 13 residues. The CDR3 sequence is CASSYRGFYEQYF. CDR3 DNA: TGTGCCAGCAGTTATCGAGGGTTCTACGAGCAGTACTTC.

This chain connects TRBV29-1 to TRBJ2-7; D might be TRBD1 (6 bases). Germline V gene lookup returns CDR1 SQVTM and CDR2 ANQGSEA. The CDR3 sequence is 13 residues long. The V end lost 5 bases, the J end lost 0 bases, and 11 bases lay between the germline ends. Here the CDR3 reads CSVTLQGSYEQYF. CDR3 bases: TGCAGCGTTACACTACAGGGCTCCTACGAGCAGTACTTC.

V and J are TRBV4-1 and TRBJ1-2; D ambiguous. Germline-derived CDR1 and CDR2 are MGHRA and YSYEKL. The CDR3 runs to 13 residues. Trimming removed 0 bases from V and 5 bases from J, with 7 bases in between. The CDR3 DNA is TGCGCCAGCAGCCAAGATGGGGAATATGGCTACACCTTC. Translated, it gives CASSQDGEYGYTF.

The genes are TRBV18 and TRBJ2-1; 14 bases are a match to TRBD2. The CDR3 covers 16 residues. After removal of 3 bases from V and 6 bases from J, the junction contained 4 bases not matched to a gene. Germline CDR1 reads KGHSH; CDR2 reads LQKENI. The CDR3 reads CASSPPGTSGSNEQFF. In nucleotides, the CDR3 is TGTGCCAGCTCACCGCCAGGGACTAGCGGGAGCAATGAGCAGTTCTTC.

V is TRBV30 and J is TRBJ1-5, with a weak D call TRBD1 (6 bases). V was clipped by 4 bases and J by 0 bases, with 16 bases between them. From germline, CDR1 is GTSNPN and CDR2 SVGIG (reference sequence). The CDR3 loop spans 16 amino acids. In DNA, the CDR3 is TGTGCCTGGACCCCGGGGGCCGGGACTAGCAATCAGCCCCAGCATTTT. Its translation: CAWTPGAGTSNQPQHF.

The chain couples TRBV29-1 to TRBJ1-1; a possible D gene is TRBD1 (5 bases). Trimming took off 6 bases at V and 5 bases at J, with 13 bases between the two ends. CDR3 size: 12 residues. CDR1 is SQVTM, CDR2 ANQGSEA, per germline. CDR3 sequence reads: CSVGDPGTEAFF. CDR3 nucleotide sequence: TGCAGCGTAGGGGACCCGGGGACTGAAGCTTTCTTT.

This chain connects TRBV7-2 to TRBJ2-5; D is possibly TRBD1 or TRBD2 (5 bases each). Germline CDR1 and CDR2: SGHTA and FQGNSA. V gave up 1 base and J gave up 5 bases, with 17 bases separating them. CDR3 length: 16 amino acids. CDR3 sequence: CASSLVWGIGDETQYF. CDR3 in DNA: TGTGCCAGCAGCTTAGTCTGGGGTATCGGGGACGAGACCCAGTACTTC. Using reference TRBV7-2 and TRBJ2-5 for the parts outside the CDR3, the full variable domain is GAGVSQSPSNKVTEKGKDVELRCDPISGHTALYWYRQSLGQGLEFLIYFQGNSAPDKSGLPSDRFSAERTGGSVSTLTIQRTQQEDSAVYLCASSLVWGIGDETQYFGPGTRLLVL.

V is TRBV12-3 or TRBV12-4 and J is TRBJ2-7; 8 nucleotides align to TRBD1. The CDR3 contains 14 residues. Losses at the gene ends were 8 bases for V and 5 bases for J; bases not matched to a gene: 11. CDR3 coding DNA: TGTGCCAGCGGCCGGACAGGGAGGAACGACGAGCAGTACTTC. Protein product: CASGRTGRNDEQYF.

This clonotype was detected many times. J is TRBJ2-1 and V is TRBV6-1, with D unclear. Deletions cut 4 bases from V and 5 bases from J, with 9 bases between. This CDR3 comprises 13 residues. Germline lookup yields CDR1 MNHNS and CDR2 SASEGT. The CDR3 reads CASSAHRNNEQFF. The CDR3 nucleotides are TGTGCCAGCAGTGCCCATCGGAACAATGAGCAGTTCTTC.

This clonotype was observed a few times. The chain recombines TRBV27 with TRBJ2-5; D is unclear. V dropped 0 bases and J dropped 11 bases, with 13 bases sitting between them. Germline V gene data show CDR1 as MNHEY and CDR2 as SMNVEV (reference sequence). There are 13 residues in the CDR3. DNA of the CDR3: TGTGCCAGCAGTTTATCCCTCTCCCGAAAGCAGTACTTC. Translating it yields CASSLSLSRKQYF.

The chain is built from TRBV20-1 and TRBJ1-1; 8 nucleotides match TRBD1. The V and J ends lost 4 bases and 3 bases, in that order; junction bases with no gene match: 7. The CDR3 spans 14 residues. Germline V lookup: CDR1 DFQATT, CDR2 SNEGSKA (reference sequence). The CDR3 spells CSATHRGGDTEAFF. CDR3 coding DNA: TGCAGTGCTACACACAGGGGGGGGGACACTGAAGCTTTCTTT.

This clonotype was found once. CDR3 in DNA: TGTGCCAGCAGTTTAAACGTTCAGGGTCACTATGGCTACACCTTC. It yields the protein CASSLNVQGHYGYTF. The V gene is TRBV27, the J gene TRBJ1-2; D is perhaps TRBD1 (5 bases). The germline CDR1 and CDR2 sequences are MNHEY and SMNVEV (reference sequence). There are 15 residues in the CDR3. The ends were cut back, 2 bases at V and 3 bases at J, with 13 bases in the middle.

This clonotype was seen only a few times. The chain carries TRBV5-1 and TRBJ2-3; 10 bases agree with TRBD2. With V trimmed by 5 bases and J by 0 bases, 12 bases remained unmatched. Germline values: CDR1 SGHRS, CDR2 YFSETQ. The CDR3 spans 18 residues. The CDR3 is CASRRRLAGATSTDTQYF. Written as DNA, the CDR3 is TGCGCCAGCAGACGACGACTAGCGGGTGCGACTAGCACAGATACGCAGTATTTT.

The rearrangement uses TRBV2 and TRBJ1-6, with unresolved D. The V end was cut by 6 bases, the J end by 14 bases, with 17 bases between. This CDR3 is built from 13 residues. Looked up from germline, CDR1 is SNHLY and CDR2 is FYNNEI. The CDR3 here is CASSRETTGALHF. CDR3 sequence (DNA): TGTGCCAGCAGCCGGGAAACTACCGGAGCCCTCCACTTT.

This chain joins TRBV10-3 and TRBJ2-1; D possibly uses TRBD1 or TRBD2 (7 bases each). This CDR3 comprises 14 residues. CDR1 and CDR2 from the germline V gene are ENHRY and SYGVKD. V was trimmed by 9 bases and J by 1 base, leaving 13 bases between them. CDR3 in DNA: TGTGCCATTGGGAGGGGACAGTCCTACAATGAGCAGTTCTTC. It translates to CAIGRGQSYNEQFF.

CDR3 loop: CASSQKGDSNQPQHF. CDR3 nucleotides: TGTGCCAGCTCACAAAAAGGGGACAGCAATCAGCCCCAGCATTTT. This chain uses TRBV18 with TRBJ1-5; D is possibly TRBD1 (5 bases). The CDR3 is 15 residues long. Germline V gene sequence: CDR1 KGHSH, CDR2 LQKENI. The ends were cut back, 4 bases at V and 1 base at J, with 11 bases in the middle.

A few counts support this clonotype. The rearrangement uses TRBV5-1 and TRBJ2-1, with 9 bases fitting TRBD1. The V and J ends lost 4 bases and 5 bases, in that order; junction bases with no gene match: 4. In germline, CDR1 is SGHRS, CDR2 YFSETQ. The CDR3 loop spans 14 amino acids. DNA for the CDR3: TGCGCCAGCAGCCCGGGGGACAGGGACAATGAGCAGTTCTTC. It specifies CASSPGDRDNEQFF.

The V and J genes are TRBV5-1 and TRBJ2-1; D ambiguous. Germline V gives CDR1 SGHRS, CDR2 YFSETQ. This CDR3 spans 14 amino acids. V was clipped by 2 bases and J by 8 bases, with 14 bases between them. The CDR3 region is CASSFASDPDEQFF. CDR3 DNA sequence: TGCGCCAGCAGCTTTGCATCAGACCCCGATGAGCAGTTCTTC.

V and J are TRBV2 and TRBJ2-7; the D gene is possibly TRBD1 (6 bases). This CDR3 comprises 14 residues. CDR1 SNHLY and CDR2 FYNNEI come from the germline V gene. V gave up 4 bases and J gave up 5 bases, with 15 bases separating them. CDR3 in DNA: TGTGCCAGCAGTGTGGGCAGGGGAGCGCACGAGCAGTACTTC. Translation gives CASSVGRGAHEQYF.

There are many counts of this clonotype. The V gene is TRBV7-9, the J gene TRBJ1-2; the D is unclear. CDR3 length equals 12 residues. Germline lookup yields CDR1 SEHNR and CDR2 FQNEAQ (reference sequence). V was shortened by 1 base and J by 4 bases, with 4 bases between the two germline ends. The chain's CDR3 is CASSLDVYGYTF. The CDR3 coding sequence is TGTGCCAGCAGCTTAGACGTCTATGGCTACACCTTC.

The chain recombines TRBV11-2 with TRBJ2-3; the match to TRBD2 covers 13 bases. The CDR3 loop spans 13 amino acids. The germline V gene encodes CDR1 SGHAT and CDR2 FQNNGV. The ends lost 7 bases at V and 7 bases at J; junction bases unmatched: 2. DNA of the CDR3: TGTGCCAGCACCGGGACTAGCGGGAATACGCAGTATTTT. This encodes CASTGTSGNTQYF.

The chain employs TRBV3-1 and TRBJ1-1, with 12 bases that match TRBD1. Unmatched junction bases numbered 5, after V lost 3 bases and J lost 0 bases. The CDR3 spans 17 residues. Germline V CDR1 and CDR2: LGHDT, YNNKEL (reference sequence). The CDR3 loop reads CASSQRDRGPMNTEAFF. CDR3 in DNA: TGTGCCAGCAGCCAGCGGGACAGGGGGCCTATGAACACTGAAGCTTTCTTT. The full variable domain, with the rest looked up from reference TRBV3-1 and TRBJ1-1, is DTAVSQTPKYLVTQMGNDKSIKCEQNLGHDTMYWYKQDSKKFLKIMFSYNNKELIINETVPNRFSPKSPDKAHLNLHINSLELGDSAVYFCASSQRDRGPMNTEAFFGQGTRLTVV.

The chain employs TRBV20-1 and TRBJ2-5; D is perhaps TRBD2 (7 bases). CDR3 length equals 16 residues. V gave up 5 bases and J gave up 5 bases, with 24 bases separating them. CDR1 and CDR2 from the germline V gene are DFQATT and SNEGSKA (reference sequence). CDR3 sequence reads: CSAPWGAGVGSETQYF. The CDR3 nucleotides read TGCAGTGCTCCTTGGGGGGCGGGAGTGGGGTCGGAGACCCAGTACTTC.

This clonotype was counted many times. The chain couples TRBV27 to TRBJ1-2; D gene ambiguous. The V gene's germline CDR1 is MNHEY and CDR2 SMNVEV (reference sequence). The CDR3 totals 13 residues. Trimming took 0 bases from V and 4 from J, leaving 6 bases between them. This CDR3 reads CASSLSALYGYTF. CDR3 sequence (DNA): TGTGCCAGCAGTTTATCCGCTCTCTATGGCTACACCTTC.

In this sample, this clonotype turned up once. The chain uses TRBV5-1 and TRBJ1-2; 7 bases fit TRBD1. CDR1 SGHRS and CDR2 YFSETQ come from the germline V gene. The CDR3 is 14 residues long. V lost 7 bases to trimming and J lost 6 bases; unmatched junction nucleotides: 12. The CDR3 DNA reads as TGCGCCAGCGGTCTAGGGGGCGCAGGGAATGGCTACACCTTC. It specifies CASGLGGAGNGYTF. Full variable domain (remainder filled in from reference TRBV5-1 and TRBJ1-2): KAGVTQTPRYLIKTRGQQVTLSCSPISGHRSVSWYQQTPGQGLQFLFEYFSETQRNKGNFPGRFSGRQFSNSRSEMNVSTLELGDSALYLCASGLGGAGNGYTFGSGTRLTVV.